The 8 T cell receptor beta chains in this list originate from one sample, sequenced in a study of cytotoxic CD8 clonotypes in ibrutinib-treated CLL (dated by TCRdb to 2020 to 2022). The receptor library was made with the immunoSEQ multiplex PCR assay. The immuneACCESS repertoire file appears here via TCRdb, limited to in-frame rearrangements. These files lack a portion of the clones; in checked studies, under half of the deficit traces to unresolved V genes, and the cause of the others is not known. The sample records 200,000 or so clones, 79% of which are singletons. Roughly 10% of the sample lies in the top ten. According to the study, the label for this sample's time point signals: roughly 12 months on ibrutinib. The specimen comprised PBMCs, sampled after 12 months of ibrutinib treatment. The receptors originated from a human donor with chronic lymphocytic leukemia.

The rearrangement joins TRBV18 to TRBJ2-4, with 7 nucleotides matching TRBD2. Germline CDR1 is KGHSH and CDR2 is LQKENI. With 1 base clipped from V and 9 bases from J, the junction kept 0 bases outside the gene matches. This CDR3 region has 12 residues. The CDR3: CASSPREGIQYF. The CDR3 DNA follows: TGTGCCAGCTCACCACGGGAGGGCATTCAGTACTTC.

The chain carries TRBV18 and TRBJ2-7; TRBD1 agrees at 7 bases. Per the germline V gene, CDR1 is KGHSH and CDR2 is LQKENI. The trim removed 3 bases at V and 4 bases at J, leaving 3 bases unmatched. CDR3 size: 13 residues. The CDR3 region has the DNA TGTGCCAGCTCACCCCCGACAGGGTACGAGCAGTACTTC. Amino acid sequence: CASSPPTGYEQYF.

Here the CDR3 reads CASTAPGQTYEQYF. CDR3 DNA: TGTGCCAGCACTGCACCGGGACAGACCTACGAGCAGTACTTC. The genes are TRBV5-8 and TRBJ2-7; the match to TRBD1 covers 7 bases. The germline gives CDR1 SGHTS, CDR2 YDEGEE. With V trimmed by 6 bases and J by 2 bases, 8 bases remained unmatched. This CDR3 comprises 14 residues.

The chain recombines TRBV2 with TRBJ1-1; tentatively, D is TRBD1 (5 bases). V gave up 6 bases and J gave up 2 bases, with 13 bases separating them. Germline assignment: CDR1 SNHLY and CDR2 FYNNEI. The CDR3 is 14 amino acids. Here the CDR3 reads CASSRTSGNTEAFF. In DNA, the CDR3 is TGTGCCAGCAGCCGGACATCGGGAAACACTGAAGCTTTCTTT.

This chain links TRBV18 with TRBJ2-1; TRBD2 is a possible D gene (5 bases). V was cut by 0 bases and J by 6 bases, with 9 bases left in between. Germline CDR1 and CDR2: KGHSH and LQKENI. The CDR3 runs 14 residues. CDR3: CASSPPTTGNEQFF. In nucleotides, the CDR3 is TGTGCCAGCTCACCACCGACTACGGGCAATGAGCAGTTCTTC.

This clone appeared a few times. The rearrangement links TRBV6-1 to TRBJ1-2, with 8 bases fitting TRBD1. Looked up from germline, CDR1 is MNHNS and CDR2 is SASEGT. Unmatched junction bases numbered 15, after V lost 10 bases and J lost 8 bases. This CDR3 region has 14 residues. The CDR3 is CATRQGQENHGYTF. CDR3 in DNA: TGTGCCACCAGACAGGGGCAGGAAAACCACGGCTACACCTTC.

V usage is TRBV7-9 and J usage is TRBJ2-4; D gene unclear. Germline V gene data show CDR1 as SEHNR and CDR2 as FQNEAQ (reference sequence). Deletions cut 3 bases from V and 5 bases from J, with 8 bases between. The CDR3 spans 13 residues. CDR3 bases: TGTGCCAGCAGCTTGCTCAGCGAAAACATTCAGTACTTC. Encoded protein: CASSLLSENIQYF.

The CDR3 region has the DNA TGCGCCAGCAGCTTGGAACCCCCGGCGGTTAGCAATCAGCCCCAGCATTTT. Encoded protein: CASSLEPPAVSNQPQHF. The J gene is TRBJ1-5, the V gene TRBV5-1, with D uncertain. CDR1 is SGHRS, CDR2 YFSETQ, per germline. CDR3 length: 17 residues. Trimming took off 0 bases at V and 0 bases at J, with 13 bases between the two ends.